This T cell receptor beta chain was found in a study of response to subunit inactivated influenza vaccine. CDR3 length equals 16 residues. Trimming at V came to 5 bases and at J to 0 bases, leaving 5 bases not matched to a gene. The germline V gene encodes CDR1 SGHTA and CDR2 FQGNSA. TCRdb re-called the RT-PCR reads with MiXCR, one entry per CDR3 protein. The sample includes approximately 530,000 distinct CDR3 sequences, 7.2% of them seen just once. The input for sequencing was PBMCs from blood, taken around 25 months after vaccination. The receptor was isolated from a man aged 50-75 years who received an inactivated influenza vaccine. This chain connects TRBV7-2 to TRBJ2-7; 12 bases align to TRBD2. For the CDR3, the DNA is TGTGCCAGCAGCCCTAGGACTAGCGGGGCCTCCTACGAGCAGTACTTC. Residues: CASSPRTSGASYEQYF.